The present T cell receptor (beta chain) was sequenced within a study of T cell responses to AZD1222 COVID-19 vaccine. Assay: immunoSEQ multiplex PCR; the TCRdb copy retains only in-frame clones and omits some. Among 250,000 to 300,000 clones, about 94% were seen once, and the ten largest hold less than 0.65%. With regard to this clone: Its specificity is not known.

Findings of the study overall: Compared with day 0, the breadth and depth of the Spike-specific TCR repertoire rose significantly after two doses of AZD1222. No day 14 peak samples; only post-peak repertoires were characterized.

Unmatched junction bases numbered 11, after V lost 3 bases and J lost 4 bases. Germline loops: CDR1 SEHNR, CDR2 FQNEAQ (reference sequence). This CDR3 contains 17 residues. The sequencing here drew on peripheral blood, taken 28 days after the second AZD1222 dose. The rearrangement joins TRBV7-9 to TRBJ2-3, with 9 positions matching TRBD2. This receptor was identified in an adult who received the AZD1222 COVID-19 vaccine. The CDR3 here is CASSFSWASGKSDTQYF. CDR3 nucleotides: TGTGCCAGCAGCTTTTCCTGGGCTAGCGGGAAATCAGATACGCAGTATTTT.